These 22 T cell receptor beta chains share one sample of origin, sequenced in a study of CD8+ T cells in alopecia areata. Following extraction, RNA underwent reverse transcription to cDNA, which served as the sequencing template. TCRdb's table, derived via immunoSEQ multiplex PCR, lists solely in-frame clones and lacks some. The table lists around 12,000 clones, about three fifths of them singletons. Both peripheral blood and punch biopsies of lesional scalp skin were obtained from patients who had alopecia areata. Sequenced material: skin. These TCRs come from a human donor with alopecia areata.

The V call is TRBV7-2, the J call TRBJ2-5; TRBD2 is a possible D gene (5 bases). Germline assignment: CDR1 SGHTA and CDR2 FQGNSA. This CDR3 has 14 amino acids. Trimming left V 1 base short and J 7 bases short, with 13 bases between. The CDR3 DNA reads as TGTGCCAGCAGCTTAGGGACTCTAAGTGGGACCCAGTACTTC. Encoded protein: CASSLGTLSGTQYF.

The chain couples TRBV7-4 to TRBJ1-5; weak D call: TRBD1 (5 bases). The CDR3 contains 16 residues. Trimming shortened V by 2 bases and J by 1 base, and 12 bases separated the two germline ends. Per germline, CDR1 SGHVT and CDR2 SQSDAQ. The CDR3 protein is CASSLSTRQSNQPQHF. In DNA form, the CDR3 reads TGTGCCAGCAGCTTAAGTACCAGACAGAGCAATCAGCCCCAGCATTTT.

V gene TRBV9 combines with J gene TRBJ2-2, with D possibly called TRBD1 or TRBD2 (5 bases each). CDR1 is SGDLS and CDR2 is YYNGEE in the germline V gene. The CDR3 contains 16 residues. Trimming stripped 4 bases from V and 1 base from J, with 14 bases between. DNA for the CDR3: TGTGCCAGCAGCTCCTCCGGGACGGTGAACACCGGGGAGCTGTTTTTT. Its translation is CASSSSGTVNTGELFF.

By proportion, this clone is medium-sized (0.01 to 0.1%). The J gene is TRBJ1-4, the V gene TRBV28; perhaps TRBD1 as D (5 bases). V lost 0 bases, J lost 5 bases, and 10 bases lay in between. Germline-derived CDR1 and CDR2 are MDHEN and SYDVKM. There are 15 residues in the CDR3. DNA of the CDR3: TGTGCCAGCAGTTTATGGGGACGGGAGAATGAAAAACTGTTTTTT. Protein: CASSLWGRENEKLFF.

The genes are TRBV5-1 and TRBJ2-7; TRBD2 might be the D (6 bases). CDR3 length: 13 amino acids. Germline CDR1 and CDR2: SGHRS and YFSETQ. The V end lost 9 bases, the J end lost 6 bases, and 19 bases lay between the germline ends. Here the CDR3 reads CATSTAWGGEQYF. CDR3 sequence (DNA): TGCGCCACTTCGACCGCGTGGGGAGGCGAGCAGTACTTC.

The J gene is TRBJ1-2, the V gene TRBV7-8, with unresolved D. The CDR3 has 11 residues. From germline, CDR1 is SGHVS and CDR2 FQNEAQ. V lost 5 bases, J lost 3 bases, and 4 bases lay in between. CDR3 DNA sequence: TGTGCCAGCAGCCCCCACTATGGCTACACCTTC. This codes for CASSPHYGYTF.

The gene calls are TRBV6-6 and TRBJ1-1, with 7 bases aligning to TRBD1. V gave up 6 bases and J gave up 1 base; unmatched junction bases: 11. This CDR3 is 16 amino acids long. The germline V gene has CDR1 MNHNY and CDR2 SVGAGI (reference sequence). CDR3 sequence: CASSLRQAGGNTEAFF. The CDR3 coding sequence is TGTGCCAGCAGCTTAAGACAGGCAGGGGGGAACACTGAAGCTTTCTTT.

This chain joins TRBV5-1 and TRBJ2-3; TRBD2 matches 14 bases. Germline V CDR1 and CDR2: SGHRS, YFSETQ. Trimming at V came to 4 bases and at J to 1 base, leaving 17 bases not matched to a gene. The CDR3 is 21 amino acids. CDR3 sequence (DNA): TGCGCCAGCAGCCTGTCCGGGACTAGCGGGAGACTTTTTCTTGGCACAGATACGCAGTATTTT. Translation gives CASSLSGTSGRLFLGTDTQYF.

This chain links TRBV18 with TRBJ1-2, with D possibly matching TRBD1 (6 bases). The CDR3 spans 16 residues. V was cut by 3 bases and J by 1 base, with 15 bases left in between. Germline CDR1 is KGHSH and CDR2 is LQKENI. CDR3 sequence: CASSPLTGNLNYGYTF. The CDR3 DNA reads as TGTGCCAGCTCACCCCTAACAGGGAACCTTAACTATGGCTACACCTTC.

A few counts support this clone. The rearrangement links TRBV2 to TRBJ2-3; TRBD1 is a possible D gene (6 bases). The CDR3 consists of 12 residues. Deletions cut 8 bases from V and 3 bases from J, with 9 bases between. From germline, CDR1 is SNHLY and CDR2 FYNNEI. The CDR3 reads CASGGETDTQYF. Written as DNA, the CDR3 is TGTGCCAGCGGGGGCGAAACAGATACGCAGTATTTT.

To note about this clone: The junction differs from germline at one of its ends, possibly a read error. The rearrangement joins TRBV2 to TRBJ2-7; D remains ambiguous. From germline, CDR1 is SNHLY and CDR2 FYNNEI. This CDR3 spans 18 amino acids. CDR3 DNA: TGTGCCAGCATTGAACGTTTCGGGCTAGACCCTATCACCTACGAGCAGTACTTC. It is translated as CASIERFGLDPITYEQYF.

This clone was observed a few times. The chain has TRBV13 and TRBJ1-1; 9 bases are a match to TRBD1. The germline CDR1 and CDR2 sequences are PRHDT and FYEKMQ (reference sequence). CDR3 length: 16 residues. V gave up 4 bases and J gave up 6 bases; unmatched junction bases: 12. The CDR3 protein is CASSSTQGATSPEAFF. Written as DNA, the CDR3 is TGTGCCAGCAGCTCAACACAGGGGGCGACCTCCCCTGAAGCTTTCTTT.

This clone was detected a few times. The CDR3 nucleotides are TGTGCCAGCAGCCTAATTTTTGTGGAGGGGCAAAAACTGTTTTTT. This sequence encodes CASSLIFVEGQKLFF. This chain uses TRBV28 with TRBJ1-4; D is perhaps TRBD1 (5 bases). This CDR3 is built from 15 residues. Germline CDR1 and CDR2: MDHEN and SYDVKM. Trimming took 6 bases from V and 9 from J, leaving 20 bases between them.

The genes are TRBV6-4 and TRBJ1-1, with D possibly matching TRBD1 (5 bases). The CDR3 length is 13 residues. Per germline, CDR1 MRHNA and CDR2 SNTAGT. The ends were cut back, 2 bases at V and 2 bases at J, with 6 bases in the middle. CDR3 in DNA: TGTGCCAGCAGTGACCGGGACAACACTGAAGCTTTCTTT. Its protein product is CASSDRDNTEAFF.

This chain links TRBV4-2 with TRBJ1-4; no reliable D call. This CDR3 is built from 12 residues. V gave up 1 base and J gave up 8 bases, with 5 bases separating them. CDR1 is LGHNA, CDR2 YNFKEQ, per germline. CDR3 in DNA: TGTGCCAGCAGCCAAGCGAGGGAAAAACTGTTTTTT. Translating it yields CASSQAREKLFF.

This sequence joins TRBV7-2 and TRBJ2-5; TRBD1 agrees at 7 bases. The CDR3 has 13 residues. Germline CDR1 SGHTA, CDR2 FQGNSA. With V trimmed by 5 bases and J by 5 bases, 5 bases remained unmatched. The CDR3 loop reads CASSIDRDETQYF. The CDR3 DNA sequence: TGTGCCAGCAGCATAGACAGGGATGAGACCCAGTACTTC.

The chain carries TRBV27 and TRBJ2-7; the match to TRBD2 covers 8 bases. The CDR3 runs to 13 residues. Germline CDR1 and CDR2: MNHEY and SMNVEV (reference sequence). Germline trimming cut 5 bases from V and 8 bases from J; bases unmatched to any gene: 8. CDR3 sequence reads: CASSPGLDRKQYF. In nucleotides, the CDR3 is TGTGCCAGCAGTCCGGGACTAGATAGAAAGCAGTACTTC.

The rearrangement joins TRBV18 to TRBJ2-5; D uncertain. This CDR3 comprises 12 residues. The germline V and J ends were trimmed by 4 bases and 2 bases, with 5 bases remaining between them. The germline CDR1 and CDR2 sequences are KGHSH and LQKENI. The CDR3 DNA sequence: TGTGCCAGCTCACTCGTACAAGAGACCCAGTACTTC. This translates into CASSLVQETQYF.

In its sample, this clone is medium-sized (0.01 to 0.1%). The rearrangement joins TRBV7-9 to TRBJ2-1; TRBD2 agrees at 10 bases. J was trimmed by 10 bases and V by 3 bases; bases with no gene match: 6. This CDR3 has 14 amino acids. Germline loops: CDR1 SEHNR, CDR2 FQNEAQ (reference sequence). The CDR3 loop is CASSLASGGREQFF. In DNA form, the CDR3 reads TGTGCCAGCAGCTTGGCTAGCGGGGGAAGGGAGCAGTTCTTC.

This chain connects TRBV4-3 to TRBJ2-1, with D unresolved. CDR3 length: 14 residues. The V end was cut by 1 base, the J end by 0 bases, with 4 bases between. The germline V gene has CDR1 LGHNA and CDR2 YSLEER. In DNA form, the CDR3 reads TGCGCCAGCAGCCAAGCGAGCTCCTACAATGAGCAGTTCTTC. Encoded protein: CASSQASSYNEQFF.

This clone is termed medium-sized. V usage is TRBV10-3 and J usage is TRBJ1-3; D gene ambiguous. The CDR3 covers 13 residues. The ends were cut back, 6 bases at V and 0 bases at J, with 6 bases in the middle. Germline V lookup: CDR1 ENHRY, CDR2 SYGVKD. CDR3 bases: TGTGCCATCAGACCGGCCTCTGGAAACACCATATATTTT. This translates into CAIRPASGNTIYF.

The genes are TRBV6-1 and TRBJ2-6, with 7 bases that match TRBD1. Germline V gives CDR1 MNHNS, CDR2 SASEGT. The V gene end was trimmed by 7 bases and the J gene end by 4 bases; junction bases not matched to a gene: 7. The CDR3 contains 15 residues. The CDR3 here is CASILTGRGANVLTF. The CDR3 bases are TGTGCCAGCATTCTGACAGGGCGAGGGGCCAACGTCCTGACTTTC.